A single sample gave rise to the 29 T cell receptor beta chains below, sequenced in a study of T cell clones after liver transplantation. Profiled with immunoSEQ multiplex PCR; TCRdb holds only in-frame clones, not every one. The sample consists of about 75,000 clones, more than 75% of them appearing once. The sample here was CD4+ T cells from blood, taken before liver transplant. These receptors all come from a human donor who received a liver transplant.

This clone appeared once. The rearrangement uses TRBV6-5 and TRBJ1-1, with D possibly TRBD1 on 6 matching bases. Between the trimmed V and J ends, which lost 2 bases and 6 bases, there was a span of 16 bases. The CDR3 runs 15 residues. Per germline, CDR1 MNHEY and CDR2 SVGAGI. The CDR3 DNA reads TGTGCCAGCAGTTACGATACAGGGAGGGTAGCTGAAGCTTTCTTT. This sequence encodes CASSYDTGRVAEAFF.

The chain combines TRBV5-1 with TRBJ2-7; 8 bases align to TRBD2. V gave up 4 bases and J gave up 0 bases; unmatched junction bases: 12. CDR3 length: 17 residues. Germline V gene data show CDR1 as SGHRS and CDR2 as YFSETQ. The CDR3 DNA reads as TGCGCCAGCAGCCCAAGGGGTAGCGGGGCCTCCTCCTACGAGCAGTACTTC. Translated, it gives CASSPRGSGASSYEQYF.

This CDR3 reads CASSGLAVSYNEQFF. Here the CDR3 DNA reads TGTGCCAGCAGCGGGCTAGCGGTTAGCTACAATGAGCAGTTCTTC. The chain combines TRBV9 with TRBJ2-1, with TRBD2 identical over 7 bases. The CDR3 contains 15 residues. The ends lost 3 bases at V and 3 bases at J; junction bases unmatched: 6. Germline CDR1 and CDR2: SGDLS and YYNGEE.

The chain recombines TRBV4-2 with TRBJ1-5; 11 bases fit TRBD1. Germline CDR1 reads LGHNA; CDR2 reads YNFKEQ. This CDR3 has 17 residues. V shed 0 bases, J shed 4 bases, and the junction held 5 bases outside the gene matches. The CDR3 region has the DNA TGTGCCAGCAGCCAAGATGGGGGACAGGGGGGTAATCAGCCCCAGCATTTT. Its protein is CASSQDGGQGGNQPQHF.

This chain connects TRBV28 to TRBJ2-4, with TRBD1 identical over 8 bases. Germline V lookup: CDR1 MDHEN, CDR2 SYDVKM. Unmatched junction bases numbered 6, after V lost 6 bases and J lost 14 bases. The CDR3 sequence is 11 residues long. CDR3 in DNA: TGTGCCAGCAGGAACAGGGGGGTAGAGTACTTC. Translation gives CASRNRGVEYF.

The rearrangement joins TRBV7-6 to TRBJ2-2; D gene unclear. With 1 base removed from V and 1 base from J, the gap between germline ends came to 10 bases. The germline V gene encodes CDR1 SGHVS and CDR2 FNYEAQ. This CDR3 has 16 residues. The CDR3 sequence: CASSLDGPGNTGELFF. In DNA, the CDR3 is TGTGCCAGCAGCTTAGATGGGCCAGGGAACACCGGGGAGCTGTTTTTT.

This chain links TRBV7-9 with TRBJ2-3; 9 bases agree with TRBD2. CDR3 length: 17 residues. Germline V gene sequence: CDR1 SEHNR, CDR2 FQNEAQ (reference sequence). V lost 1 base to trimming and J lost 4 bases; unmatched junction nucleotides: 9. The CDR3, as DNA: TGTGCCAGCAGCTTAGAGGGAGGACTAGCGATCCCAGATACGCAGTATTTT. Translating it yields CASSLEGGLAIPDTQYF.

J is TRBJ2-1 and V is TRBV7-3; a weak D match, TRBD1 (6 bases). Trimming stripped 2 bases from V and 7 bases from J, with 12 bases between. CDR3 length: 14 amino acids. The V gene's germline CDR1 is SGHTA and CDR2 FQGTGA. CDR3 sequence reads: CASSLGWGRNEQFF. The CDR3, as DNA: TGTGCCAGCAGCTTAGGATGGGGGCGGAATGAGCAGTTCTTC.

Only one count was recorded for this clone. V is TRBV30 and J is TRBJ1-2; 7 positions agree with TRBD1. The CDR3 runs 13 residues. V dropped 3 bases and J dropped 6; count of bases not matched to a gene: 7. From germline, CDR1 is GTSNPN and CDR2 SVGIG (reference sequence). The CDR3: CAWSQQGRDGYTF. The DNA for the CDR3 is TGTGCCTGGAGCCAACAGGGGCGGGATGGCTACACCTTC.

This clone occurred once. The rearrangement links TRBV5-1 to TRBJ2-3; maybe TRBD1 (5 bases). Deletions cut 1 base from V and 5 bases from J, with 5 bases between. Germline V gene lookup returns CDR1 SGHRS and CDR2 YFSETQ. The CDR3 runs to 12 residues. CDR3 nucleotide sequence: TGCGCCAGCAGCTTGCAGGGAGATACGCAGTATTTT. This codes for CASSLQGDTQYF.

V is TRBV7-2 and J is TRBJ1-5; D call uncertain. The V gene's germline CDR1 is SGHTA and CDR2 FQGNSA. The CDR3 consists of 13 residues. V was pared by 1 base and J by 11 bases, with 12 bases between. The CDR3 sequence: CASSLGVSMAQHF. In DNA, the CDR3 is TGTGCCAGCAGCTTAGGGGTCTCCATGGCCCAGCATTTT.

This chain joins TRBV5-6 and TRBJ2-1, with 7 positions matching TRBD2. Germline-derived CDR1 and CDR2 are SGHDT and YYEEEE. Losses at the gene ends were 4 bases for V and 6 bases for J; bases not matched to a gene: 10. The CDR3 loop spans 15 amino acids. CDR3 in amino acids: CASSPRRDYSNEQFF. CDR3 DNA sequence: TGTGCCAGCAGCCCCCGCCGGGACTATTCCAATGAGCAGTTCTTC.

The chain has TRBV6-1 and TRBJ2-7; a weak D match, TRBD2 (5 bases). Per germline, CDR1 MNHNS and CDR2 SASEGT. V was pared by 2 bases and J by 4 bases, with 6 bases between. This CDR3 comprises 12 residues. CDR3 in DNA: TGTGCCAGCAGTGAACGAGGGTACGAGCAGTACTTC. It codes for CASSERGYEQYF.

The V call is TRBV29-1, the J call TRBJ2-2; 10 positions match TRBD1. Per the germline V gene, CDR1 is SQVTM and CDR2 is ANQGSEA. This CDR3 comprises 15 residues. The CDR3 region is CSIIDRGQNTGELFF. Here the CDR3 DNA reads TGCAGTATCATCGACAGGGGGCAGAACACCGGGGAGCTGTTTTTT.

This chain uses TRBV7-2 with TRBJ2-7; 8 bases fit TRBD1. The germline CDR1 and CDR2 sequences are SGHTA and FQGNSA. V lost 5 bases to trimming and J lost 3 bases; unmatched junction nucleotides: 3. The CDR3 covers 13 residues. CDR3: CASSRDRLYEQYF. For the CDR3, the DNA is TGTGCCAGCAGCCGGGACAGGCTCTACGAGCAGTACTTC.

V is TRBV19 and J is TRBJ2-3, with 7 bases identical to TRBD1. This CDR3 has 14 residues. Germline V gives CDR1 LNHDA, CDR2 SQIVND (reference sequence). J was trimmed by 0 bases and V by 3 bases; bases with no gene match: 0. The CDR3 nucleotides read TGTGCCAGTAGTATGGGACAGAGCACAGATACGCAGTATTTT. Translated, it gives CASSMGQSTDTQYF.

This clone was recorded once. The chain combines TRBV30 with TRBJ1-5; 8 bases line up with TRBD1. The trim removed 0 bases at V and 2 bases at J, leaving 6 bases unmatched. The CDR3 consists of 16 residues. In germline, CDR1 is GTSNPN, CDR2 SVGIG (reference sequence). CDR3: CAWSVGAGGGNQPQHF. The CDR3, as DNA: TGTGCCTGGAGTGTAGGGGCAGGGGGCGGCAATCAGCCCCAGCATTTT.

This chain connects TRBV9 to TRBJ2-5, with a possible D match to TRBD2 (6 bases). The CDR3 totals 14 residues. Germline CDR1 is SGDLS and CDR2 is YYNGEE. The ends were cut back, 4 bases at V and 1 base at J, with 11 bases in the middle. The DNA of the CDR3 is TGTGCCAGCAGCCGGGGGTACCCCCAAGAGACCCAGTACTTC. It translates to CASSRGYPQETQYF.

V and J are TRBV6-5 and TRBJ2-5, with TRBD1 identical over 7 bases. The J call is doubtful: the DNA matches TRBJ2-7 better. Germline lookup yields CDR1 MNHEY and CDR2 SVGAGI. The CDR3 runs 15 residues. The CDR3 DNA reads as TGTGCCAGCAGTACGGGACAGCCCGGCTCCTACGAGCAGTACTTC. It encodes CASSTGQPGSYEQYF.

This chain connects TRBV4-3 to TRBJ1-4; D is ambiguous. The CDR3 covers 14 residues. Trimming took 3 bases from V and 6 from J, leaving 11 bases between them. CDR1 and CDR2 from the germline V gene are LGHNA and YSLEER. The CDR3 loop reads CASSHSTRDEKLFF. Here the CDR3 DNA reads TGCGCCAGCAGCCATTCAACAAGAGATGAAAAACTGTTTTTT.

The DNA for the CDR3 is TGTGCCTGGAGGGGAGTGGTCCCCCAAGATACGCAGTATTTT. Its translation is CAWRGVVPQDTQYF. This chain joins TRBV30 and TRBJ2-3, with D possibly TRBD2 on 5 matching bases. This CDR3 spans 14 amino acids. V shed 3 bases and J shed 5 bases, with 15 bases lying between them. Germline V gives CDR1 GTSNPN, CDR2 SVGIG (reference sequence).

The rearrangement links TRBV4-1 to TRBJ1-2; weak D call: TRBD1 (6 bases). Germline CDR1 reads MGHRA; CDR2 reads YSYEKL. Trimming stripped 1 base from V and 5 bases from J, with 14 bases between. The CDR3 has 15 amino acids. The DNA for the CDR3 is TGCGCCAGCAGCCAAGTTGGGGGCGCGGTTTATGGCTACACCTTC. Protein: CASSQVGGAVYGYTF.

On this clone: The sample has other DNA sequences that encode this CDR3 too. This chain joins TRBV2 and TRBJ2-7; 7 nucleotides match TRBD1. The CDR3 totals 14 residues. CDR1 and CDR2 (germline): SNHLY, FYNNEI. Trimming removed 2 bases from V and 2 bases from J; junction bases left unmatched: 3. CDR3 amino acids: CASSEQGVTYEQYF. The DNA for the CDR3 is TGTGCCAGCAGTGAACAGGGGGTAACCTACGAGCAGTACTTC.

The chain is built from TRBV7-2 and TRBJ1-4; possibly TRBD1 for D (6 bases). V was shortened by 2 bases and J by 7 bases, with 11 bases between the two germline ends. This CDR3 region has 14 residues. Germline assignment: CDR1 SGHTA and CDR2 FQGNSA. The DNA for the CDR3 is TGTGCCAGCAGCTTATATGGGGACACTGAAAAACTGTTTTTT. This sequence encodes CASSLYGDTEKLFF.

CDR3 nucleotides: TGCAGCGTTTGGGACACCTACAATGAGCAGTTCTTC. Protein: CSVWDTYNEQFF. The V and J genes are TRBV29-1 and TRBJ2-1, with a weak D call TRBD1 (6 bases). Germline V gene lookup returns CDR1 SQVTM and CDR2 ANQGSEA. The CDR3 has 12 amino acids. The V end lost 5 bases, the J end lost 2 bases, and 7 bases lay between the germline ends.

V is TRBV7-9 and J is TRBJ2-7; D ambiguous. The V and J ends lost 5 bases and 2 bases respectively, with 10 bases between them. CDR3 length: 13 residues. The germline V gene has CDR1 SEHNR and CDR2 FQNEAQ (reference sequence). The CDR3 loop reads CASSPGPAYEQYF. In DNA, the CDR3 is TGTGCCAGCAGCCCCGGTCCTGCCTACGAGCAGTACTTC.

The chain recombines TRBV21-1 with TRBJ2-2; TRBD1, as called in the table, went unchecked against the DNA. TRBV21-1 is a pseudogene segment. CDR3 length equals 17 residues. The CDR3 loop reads CASRAHRTGKDTGELFF. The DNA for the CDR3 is TGTGCCAGCAGGGCCCACCGGACAGGGAAGGACACCGGGGAGCTGTTTTTT.

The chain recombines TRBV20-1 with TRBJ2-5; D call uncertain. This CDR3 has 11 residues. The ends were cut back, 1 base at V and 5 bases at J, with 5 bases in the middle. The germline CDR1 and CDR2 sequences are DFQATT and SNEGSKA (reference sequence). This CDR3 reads CSARVLETQYF. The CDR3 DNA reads TGCAGTGCTAGAGTTTTGGAGACCCAGTACTTC.

CDR3 region: CASSGAPTDTQYF. CDR3 nucleotides: TGTGCCAGCAGCGGGGCACCCACAGATACGCAGTATTTT. The rearrangement links TRBV9 to TRBJ2-3; no firm D call. CDR1 and CDR2 from the germline V gene are SGDLS and YYNGEE. The CDR3 has 13 residues. V lost 3 bases and J lost 2, with 7 bases in between.